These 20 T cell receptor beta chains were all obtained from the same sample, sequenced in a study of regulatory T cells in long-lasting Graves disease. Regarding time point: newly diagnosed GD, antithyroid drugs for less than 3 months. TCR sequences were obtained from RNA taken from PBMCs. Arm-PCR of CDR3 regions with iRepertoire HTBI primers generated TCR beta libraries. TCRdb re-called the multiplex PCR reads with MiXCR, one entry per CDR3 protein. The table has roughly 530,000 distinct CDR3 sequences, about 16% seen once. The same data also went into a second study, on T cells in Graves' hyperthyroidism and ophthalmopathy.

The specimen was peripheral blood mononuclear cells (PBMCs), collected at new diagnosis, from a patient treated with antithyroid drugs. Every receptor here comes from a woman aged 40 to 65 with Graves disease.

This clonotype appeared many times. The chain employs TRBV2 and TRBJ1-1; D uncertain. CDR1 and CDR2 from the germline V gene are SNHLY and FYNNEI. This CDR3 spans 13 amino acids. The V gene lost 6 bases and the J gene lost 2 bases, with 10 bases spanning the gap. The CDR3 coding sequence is TGTGCCAGCAGGTCCCAGGTAAACACTGAAGCTTTCTTT. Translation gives CASRSQVNTEAFF.

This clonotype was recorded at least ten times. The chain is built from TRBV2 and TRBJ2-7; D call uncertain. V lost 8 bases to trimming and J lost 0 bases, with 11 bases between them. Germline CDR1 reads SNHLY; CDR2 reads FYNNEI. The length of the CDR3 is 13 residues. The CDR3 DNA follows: TGTGCCAGCTTTTCAGCAGTCTCCTACGAGCAGTACTTC. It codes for CASFSAVSYEQYF.

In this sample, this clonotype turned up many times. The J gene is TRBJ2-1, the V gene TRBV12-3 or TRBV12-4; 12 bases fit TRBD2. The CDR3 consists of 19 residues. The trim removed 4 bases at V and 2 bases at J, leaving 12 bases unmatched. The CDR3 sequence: CASSSQQKTSGGPYNEQFF. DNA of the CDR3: TGTGCCAGCAGTTCCCAACAGAAGACTAGCGGGGGACCCTACAATGAGCAGTTCTTC.

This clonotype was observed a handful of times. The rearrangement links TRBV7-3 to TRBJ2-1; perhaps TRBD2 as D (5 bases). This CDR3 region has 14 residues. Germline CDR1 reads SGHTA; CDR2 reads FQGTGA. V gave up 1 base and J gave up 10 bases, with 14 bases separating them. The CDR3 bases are TGTGCCAGCAGCTTAATAGGTTTGGGCGGGGAGCAGTTCTTC. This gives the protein CASSLIGLGGEQFF. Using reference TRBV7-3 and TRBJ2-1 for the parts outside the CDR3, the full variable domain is GAGVSQTPSNKVTEKGKYVELRCDPISGHTALYWYRQSLGQGPEFLIYFQGTGAADDSGLPNDRFFAVRPEGSVSTLKIQRTERGDSAVYLCASSLIGLGGEQFFGPGTRLTVL.

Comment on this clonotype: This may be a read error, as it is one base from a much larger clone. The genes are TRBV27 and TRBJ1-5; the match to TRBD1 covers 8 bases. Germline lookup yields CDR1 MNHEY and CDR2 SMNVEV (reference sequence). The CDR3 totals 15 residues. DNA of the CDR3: TGTACCAGCAGTTTGTTCGGGACAGGTAATCAGCCCCAGCATTTT. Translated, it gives CTSSLFGTGNQPQHF.

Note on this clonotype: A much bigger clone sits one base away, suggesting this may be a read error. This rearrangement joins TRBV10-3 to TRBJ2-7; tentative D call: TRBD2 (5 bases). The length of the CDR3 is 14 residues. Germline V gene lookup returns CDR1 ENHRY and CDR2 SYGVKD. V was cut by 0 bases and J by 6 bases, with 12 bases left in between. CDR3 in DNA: TGTGCCATCAGTGAGTCGGACTGGGCCTGCGAGCAGTACTTC. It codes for CAISESDWACEQYF.

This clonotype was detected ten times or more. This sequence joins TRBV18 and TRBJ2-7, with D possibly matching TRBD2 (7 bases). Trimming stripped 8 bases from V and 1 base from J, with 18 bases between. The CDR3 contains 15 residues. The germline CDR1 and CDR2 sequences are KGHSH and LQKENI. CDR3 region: CASSQEGGPSYEQYF. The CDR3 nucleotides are TGTGCCAGCAGCCAAGAGGGGGGGCCTTCCTACGAGCAGTACTTC.

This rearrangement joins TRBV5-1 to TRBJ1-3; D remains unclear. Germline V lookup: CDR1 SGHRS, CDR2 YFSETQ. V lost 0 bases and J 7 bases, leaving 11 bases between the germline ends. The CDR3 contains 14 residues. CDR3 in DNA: TGCGCCAGCAGCTTGGGGTCAGTTTCGAACACCATATATTTT. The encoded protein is CASSLGSVSNTIYF.

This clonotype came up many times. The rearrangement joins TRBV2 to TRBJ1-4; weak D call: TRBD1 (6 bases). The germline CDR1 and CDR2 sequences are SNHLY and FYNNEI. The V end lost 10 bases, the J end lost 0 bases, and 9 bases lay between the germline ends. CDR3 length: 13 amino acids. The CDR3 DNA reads TGTGCCACCCGGACAGCAACTAATGAAAAACTGTTTTTT. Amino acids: CATRTATNEKLFF.

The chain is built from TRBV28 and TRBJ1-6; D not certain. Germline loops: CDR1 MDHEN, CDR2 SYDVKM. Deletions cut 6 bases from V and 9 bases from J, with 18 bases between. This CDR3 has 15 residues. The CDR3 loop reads CASRPIVPQSSPLHF. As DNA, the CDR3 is TGTGCCAGCAGGCCTATCGTGCCCCAGAGTTCACCCCTCCACTTT. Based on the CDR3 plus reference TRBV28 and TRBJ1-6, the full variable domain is DVKVTQSSRYLVKRTGEKVFLECVQDMDHENMFWYRQDPGLGLRLIYFSYDVKMKEKGDIPEGYSVSREKKERFSLILESASTNQTSMYLCASRPIVPQSSPLHFGNGTRLTVT.

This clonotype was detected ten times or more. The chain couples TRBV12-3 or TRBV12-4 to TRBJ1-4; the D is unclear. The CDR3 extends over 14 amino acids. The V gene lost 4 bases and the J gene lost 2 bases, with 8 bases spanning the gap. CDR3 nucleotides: TGTGCCAGCAGTTGGGCGGGGACTAATGAAAAACTGTTTTTT. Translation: CASSWAGTNEKLFF.

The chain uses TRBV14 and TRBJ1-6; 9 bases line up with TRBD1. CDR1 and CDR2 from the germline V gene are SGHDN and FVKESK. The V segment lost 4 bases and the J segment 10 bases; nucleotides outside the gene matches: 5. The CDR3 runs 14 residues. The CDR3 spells CASSLRTGVSPLHF. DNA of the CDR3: TGTGCCAGCAGCCTTCGGACAGGGGTCTCACCCCTCCACTTT.

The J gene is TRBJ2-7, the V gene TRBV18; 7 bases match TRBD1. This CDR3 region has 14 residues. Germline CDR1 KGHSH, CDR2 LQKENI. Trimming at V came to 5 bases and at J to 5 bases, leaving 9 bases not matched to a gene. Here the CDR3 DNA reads TGTGCCAGCTCATTCGGGACAGAGTCCCACGAGCAGTACTTC. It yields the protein CASSFGTESHEQYF.

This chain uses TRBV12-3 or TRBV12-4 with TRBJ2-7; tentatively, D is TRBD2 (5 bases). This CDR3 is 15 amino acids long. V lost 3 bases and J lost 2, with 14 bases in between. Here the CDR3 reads CASSFGKGITYEQYF. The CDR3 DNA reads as TGTGCCAGCAGTTTCGGGAAGGGCATAACCTACGAGCAGTACTTC.

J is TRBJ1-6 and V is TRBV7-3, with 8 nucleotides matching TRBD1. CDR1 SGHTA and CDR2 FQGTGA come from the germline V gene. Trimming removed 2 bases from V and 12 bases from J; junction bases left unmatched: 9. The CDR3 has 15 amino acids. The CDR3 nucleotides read TGTGCCAGCAGCTTATACGCGACAGGGGTAGGACCCCTCCACTTT. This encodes CASSLYATGVGPLHF.

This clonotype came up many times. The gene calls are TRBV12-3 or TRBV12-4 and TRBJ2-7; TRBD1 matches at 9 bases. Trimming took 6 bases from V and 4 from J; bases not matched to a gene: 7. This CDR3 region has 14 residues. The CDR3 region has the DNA TGTGCCAGCAGCCGGGGACAGGGAAGGTACGAGCAGTACTTC. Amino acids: CASSRGQGRYEQYF.

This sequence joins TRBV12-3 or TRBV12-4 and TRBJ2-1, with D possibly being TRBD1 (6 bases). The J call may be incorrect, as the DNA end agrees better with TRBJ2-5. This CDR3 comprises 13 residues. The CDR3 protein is CASSQDSSETQYF. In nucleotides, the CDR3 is TGTGCCAGCAGTCAGGACAGCTCAGAGACCCAGTACTTC.

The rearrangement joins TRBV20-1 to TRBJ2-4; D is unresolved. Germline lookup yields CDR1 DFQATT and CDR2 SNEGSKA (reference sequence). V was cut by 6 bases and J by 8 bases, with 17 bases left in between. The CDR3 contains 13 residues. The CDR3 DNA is TGCAGTGCCCAATTGGGGTCGCTGGACATTCAGTACTTC. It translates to CSAQLGSLDIQYF.

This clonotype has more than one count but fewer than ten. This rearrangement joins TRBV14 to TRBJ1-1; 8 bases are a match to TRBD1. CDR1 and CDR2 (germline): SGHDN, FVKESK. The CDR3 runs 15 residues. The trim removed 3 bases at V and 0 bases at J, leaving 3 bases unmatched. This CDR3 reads CASSHYRGVNTEAFF. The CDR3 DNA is TGTGCCAGCAGCCATTACAGGGGGGTGAACACTGAAGCTTTCTTT.

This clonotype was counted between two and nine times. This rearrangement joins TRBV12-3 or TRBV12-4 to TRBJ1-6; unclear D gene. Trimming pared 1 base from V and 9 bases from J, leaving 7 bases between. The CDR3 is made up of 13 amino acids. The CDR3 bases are TGTGCCAGCAGTTTAGAACAACTTTCACCCCTCCACTTT. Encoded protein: CASSLEQLSPLHF.